Following are 29 T cell receptor beta chains from one sample sequenced in a study of spatial heterogeneity in lung cancer. This sample's time point: blood at routine non-recurrence follow-up after resection. TCRdb re-called the 5' RACE reads with MiXCR, one entry per CDR3 protein. The table shows around 70,000 distinct CDR3 sequences, with about 9.5% occurring only once. The material sequenced was PBMCs, taken at follow-up. The receptors were gathered from a female donor with early-stage non-small cell lung cancer.

There are a few counts of this clonotype. This chain connects TRBV20-1 to TRBJ2-1; 7 nucleotides align to TRBD2. V shed 4 bases, J shed 4 bases, and the junction held 10 bases outside the gene matches. This CDR3 has 15 amino acids. CDR1 DFQATT and CDR2 SNEGSKA come from the germline V gene (reference sequence). The CDR3 bases are TGCAGTGCTAAGGCCCTAGCGGCCCAATACAATGAGCAGTTCTTC. Translated: CSAKALAAQYNEQFF.

The chain uses TRBV6-5 and TRBJ2-1, with TRBD1 matching 11 bases. The V gene's germline CDR1 is MNHEY and CDR2 SVGAGI. The J segment lost 7 bases and the V segment lost 6 bases, leaving 8 bases of the junction unmatched. This CDR3 has 15 residues. CDR3 sequence reads: CASRRGTGGKNEQFF. As DNA, the CDR3 is TGTGCCAGCAGGAGAGGGACAGGGGGTAAGAATGAGCAGTTCTTC.

There are many counts of this clonotype. The chain recombines TRBV4-1 with TRBJ1-1, with 8 bases fitting TRBD1. Germline-derived CDR1 and CDR2 are MGHRA and YSYEKL. Germline trimming cut 4 bases from V and 4 bases from J; bases unmatched to any gene: 8. This CDR3 is built from 15 residues. CDR3 protein: CASSRFQGAGTEAFF. DNA for the CDR3: TGCGCCAGCAGCCGCTTTCAGGGGGCGGGCACTGAAGCTTTCTTT.

At least ten counts were recorded for this clonotype. This chain connects TRBV5-1 to TRBJ2-7; 9 nucleotides agree with TRBD1. CDR1 SGHRS and CDR2 YFSETQ come from the germline V gene. CDR3 length equals 16 residues. V gave up 1 base and J gave up 0 bases; unmatched junction bases: 5. The CDR3 bases are TGCGCCAGCAGCTTGAGAACAGGGGGCGCCTCCTACGAGCAGTACTTC. Its protein product is CASSLRTGGASYEQYF.

This clonotype has at least ten counts. V and J are TRBV11-3 and TRBJ2-2; maybe TRBD2 (6 bases). The CDR3 is 15 residues long. In germline, CDR1 is SGHNT, CDR2 YENEEA. Trimming removed 4 bases at V and 0 bases at J, with 9 bases between. DNA of the CDR3: TGTGCCAGCAGCTATAGCGGCACGAACACCGGGGAGCTGTTTTTT. Residues: CASSYSGTNTGELFF.

This clonotype was recorded at least ten times. The genes are TRBV11-2 and TRBJ2-3; no clear D. CDR3 length: 12 residues. From germline, CDR1 is SGHAT and CDR2 FQNNGV. Trimming stripped 5 bases from V and 6 bases from J, with 9 bases between. The DNA of the CDR3 is TGTGCCAGCAGCCCTCAGGCGGATACGCAGTATTTT. Translating it yields CASSPQADTQYF.

This clonotype appeared many times. The V gene is TRBV5-1, the J gene TRBJ1-1; D gene uncertain. Germline lookup yields CDR1 SGHRS and CDR2 YFSETQ. Trimming shortened V by 0 bases and J by 8 bases, and 8 bases separated the two germline ends. The CDR3 length is 12 residues. In DNA, the CDR3 is TGCGCCAGCAGCTTGGATTGGGGAGAAGCTTTCTTT. Protein product: CASSLDWGEAFF.

J is TRBJ2-1 and V is TRBV2; unclear D gene. Germline V gives CDR1 SNHLY, CDR2 FYNNEI. The CDR3 runs to 13 residues. V lost 8 bases to trimming and J lost 7 bases, with 15 bases between them. The CDR3 spells CASFRATENEQFF. The CDR3 DNA reads TGTGCCAGCTTTAGGGCTACCGAGAATGAGCAGTTCTTC.

This clonotype has ten or more counts. This rearrangement joins TRBV27 to TRBJ2-2; no firm D call. The CDR3 spans 13 residues. The V end lost 3 bases, the J end lost 3 bases, and 5 bases lay between the germline ends. The germline CDR1 and CDR2 sequences are MNHEY and SMNVEV (reference sequence). The CDR3 DNA is TGTGCCAGCAGTTTCGTCGACACCGGGGAGCTGTTTTTT. It specifies CASSFVDTGELFF.

At least ten counts were recorded for this clonotype. This sequence joins TRBV5-1 and TRBJ2-7; D gene uncertain. Trimming cost V 2 bases and J 5 bases, with 11 bases left between them. Germline V gene sequence: CDR1 SGHRS, CDR2 YFSETQ. This CDR3 is built from 13 residues. CDR3 amino acids: CASSLELGNEQYF. The CDR3 nucleotides read TGCGCCAGCAGCTTAGAATTAGGGAACGAGCAGTACTTC.

This clonotype turned up a few times. The J gene is TRBJ2-7, the V gene TRBV30, with 7 bases fitting TRBD2. This CDR3 has 13 amino acids. The J segment lost 2 bases and the V segment lost 0 bases, leaving 1 base of the junction unmatched. The V gene's germline CDR1 is GTSNPN and CDR2 SVGIG (reference sequence). This CDR3 reads CAWSVLATYEQYF. Written as DNA, the CDR3 is TGTGCCTGGAGTGTACTAGCGACCTACGAGCAGTACTTC.

The chain combines TRBV20-1 with TRBJ2-1; D uncertain. Between the trimmed V and J ends, which lost 3 bases and 10 bases, there was a span of 13 bases. Germline loops: CDR1 DFQATT, CDR2 SNEGSKA (reference sequence). The CDR3 is 12 amino acids. Written as DNA, the CDR3 is TGCAGTGCTAGTCAATCTTATACCGAGCAGTTCTTC. Translating gives CSASQSYTEQFF.

This clonotype was found many times. The V call is TRBV7-8, the J call TRBJ1-2; no definite D call. Per germline, CDR1 SGHVS and CDR2 FQNEAQ. The length of the CDR3 is 15 residues. Trimming took off 1 base at V and 2 bases at J, with 11 bases between the two ends. This CDR3 reads CASSLVTEPNYGYTF. For the CDR3, the DNA is TGTGCCAGCAGCTTAGTGACGGAACCAAACTATGGCTACACCTTC.

This clonotype showed up just a few times. This rearrangement joins TRBV2 to TRBJ1-5; D gene unclear. Germline assignment: CDR1 SNHLY and CDR2 FYNNEI. V was clipped by 4 bases and J by 6 bases, with 4 bases between them. This CDR3 comprises 11 residues. The CDR3 DNA reads as TGTGCCAGCAGTGGGGGTCAGCCCCAGCATTTT. It translates to CASSGGQPQHF.

The sample holds many counts of this clonotype. The chain employs TRBV7-9 and TRBJ2-3; 7 nucleotides agree with TRBD2. The germline V gene has CDR1 SEHNR and CDR2 FQNEAQ (reference sequence). The CDR3 totals 17 residues. J was trimmed by 0 bases and V by 4 bases; bases with no gene match: 10. This CDR3 reads CASSSRGSRYSTDTQYF. In nucleotides, the CDR3 is TGTGCCAGCAGCTCCCGCGGGAGTCGTTATAGCACAGATACGCAGTATTTT.

The chain combines TRBV6-2 or TRBV6-3 with TRBJ2-7, with TRBD1 as a possible D gene (6 bases). The CDR3 extends over 13 amino acids. CDR1 is MNHEY and CDR2 is SVGEGT in the germline V gene. V shed 8 bases and J shed 4 bases, with 15 bases lying between them. The CDR3 DNA sequence: TGTGCCAGCGAAGGACAGCCTTTGTACGAGCAGTACTTC. As protein: CASEGQPLYEQYF.

In regard to this clonotype: It may be a read error: a sequence one base away is much more abundant. The gene calls are TRBV7-9 and TRBJ1-1; D may be TRBD1 (5 bases). The CDR3 runs to 13 residues. Germline V gives CDR1 SEHNR, CDR2 FQNEAQ (reference sequence). The CDR3 sequence is CACSYSGPGEAFF. The CDR3 nucleotides are TGTGCCTGCAGCTATTCGGGGCCCGGTGAAGCTTTCTTT.

Ten or more counts support this clonotype. In DNA form, the CDR3 reads TGTGCCATCAGTGACAACAGAGGAACCGGCTACACCTTC. This encodes CAISDNRGTGYTF. V and J are TRBV10-3 and TRBJ1-2; no clear D. The length of the CDR3 is 13 residues. Germline assignment: CDR1 ENHRY and CDR2 SYGVKD. Trimming pared 3 bases from V and 8 bases from J, leaving 13 bases between.

This clonotype was picked up many times. The chain employs TRBV20-1 and TRBJ1-5; 8 nucleotides match TRBD1. The CDR3 length is 14 residues. Trimming cost V 6 bases and J 0 bases; bases outside gene matches: 4. CDR1 is DFQATT, CDR2 SNEGSKA, per germline (reference sequence). The CDR3: CSATGQVSNQPQHF. The CDR3, as DNA: TGCAGTGCGACGGGACAGGTTAGCAATCAGCCCCAGCATTTT.

There are many counts of this clonotype. Here the CDR3 reads CASSYRGSDGYTF. CDR3 in DNA: TGTGCCAGCAGCTACCGTGGTTCGGATGGCTACACCTTC. The chain is built from TRBV7-8 and TRBJ1-2; no reliable D call. CDR1 is SGHVS and CDR2 is FQNEAQ in the germline V gene. The CDR3 runs to 13 residues. The V and J ends lost 4 bases and 6 bases respectively, with 12 bases between them.

A few counts support this clonotype. The J gene is TRBJ2-5, the V gene TRBV20-1; 7 bases line up with TRBD1. The CDR3 covers 13 residues. V was pared by 6 bases and J by 4 bases, with 8 bases of the junction left unmatched. Per the germline V gene, CDR1 is DFQATT and CDR2 is SNEGSKA (reference sequence). The CDR3 sequence is CSAPGQLRETQYF. The CDR3 DNA sequence: TGCAGTGCCCCGGGACAGCTACGAGAGACCCAGTACTTC.

This clonotype was seen a handful of times. The J gene is TRBJ2-7, the V gene TRBV2; possible D gene TRBD2, 6 bases. Germline V gene lookup returns CDR1 SNHLY and CDR2 FYNNEI. The V gene lost 3 bases and the J gene lost 1 base, with 7 bases spanning the gap. The CDR3 is made up of 13 amino acids. CDR3 in amino acids: CASSEGGSYEQYF. DNA of the CDR3: TGTGCCAGCAGTGAGGGGGGTTCCTACGAGCAGTACTTC.

In its sample, this clonotype was seen many times. The V call is TRBV19, the J call TRBJ1-5; no firm D call. CDR1 is LNHDA, CDR2 SQIVND, per germline (reference sequence). The CDR3 covers 15 residues. V was shortened by 0 bases and J by 1 base, with 7 bases between the two germline ends. The CDR3 reads CASSIDRESNQPQHF. The CDR3, as DNA: TGTGCCAGTAGTATAGATCGGGAAAGCAATCAGCCCCAGCATTTT.

This clonotype was recorded many times. V and J are TRBV7-6 and TRBJ2-2; TRBD1 is a possible D gene (6 bases). The ends were cut back, 5 bases at V and 0 bases at J, with 13 bases in the middle. This CDR3 comprises 16 residues. Germline lookup yields CDR1 SGHVS and CDR2 FNYEAQ. Written as DNA, the CDR3 is TGTGCCAGCAGCCCCGGACAGATTACGAACACCGGGGAGCTGTTTTTT. It specifies CASSPGQITNTGELFF.

V gene TRBV20-1 combines with J gene TRBJ2-2; 7 nucleotides match TRBD2. After removal of 7 bases from V and 1 base from J, the junction contained 3 bases not matched to a gene. Germline V gene lookup returns CDR1 DFQATT and CDR2 SNEGSKA (reference sequence). The CDR3 totals 13 residues. CDR3 amino acids: CSVSSGNTGELFF. As DNA, the CDR3 is TGCAGTGTATCTAGCGGGAACACCGGGGAGCTGTTTTTT.

This clonotype came up many times. For the CDR3, the DNA is TGTGCCAGCAGCTTCAACCTAGGGGGGACAGATACGCAGTATTTT. Encoded protein: CASSFNLGGTDTQYF. The rearrangement joins TRBV11-2 to TRBJ2-3; D possibly matches TRBD1 or TRBD2 (6 bases each). CDR1 and CDR2 (germline): SGHAT, FQNNGV. The V gene lost 3 bases and the J gene lost 3 bases, with 13 bases spanning the gap. The CDR3 sequence is 15 residues long.

V usage is TRBV9 and J usage is TRBJ2-7; D remains ambiguous. The CDR3 runs 13 residues. Germline CDR1 and CDR2: SGDLS and YYNGEE. V was clipped by 0 bases and J by 2 bases, with 6 bases between them. In DNA form, the CDR3 reads TGTGCCAGCAGCGTAGCACCAACCTACGAGCAGTACTTC. This translates into CASSVAPTYEQYF.

The CDR3 DNA follows: TGTGCCAGCTCACCACCGATAACAGGGGCCTACGAGCAGTACTTC. Protein: CASSPPITGAYEQYF. The V and J genes are TRBV18 and TRBJ2-7, with 7 nucleotides matching TRBD1. The V segment lost 0 bases and the J segment 2 bases; nucleotides outside the gene matches: 4. Germline-derived CDR1 and CDR2 are KGHSH and LQKENI. The CDR3 has 15 residues.

This clonotype was seen once. The chain recombines TRBV10-3 with TRBJ2-7; D gene unclear. Germline CDR1 and CDR2: ENHRY and SYGVKD. This CDR3 comprises 14 residues. V lost 0 bases to trimming and J lost 0 bases, with 6 bases between them. As DNA, the CDR3 is TGTGCCATCAGTGAGTCGGGCTCCTCCTACGAGCAGTACTTC. Amino acid sequence: CAISESGSSYEQYF.